This entry is about one T cell receptor beta chain. Its cognate antigen is unknown. CDR1 SGHNT and CDR2 YENEEA come from the germline V gene. The CDR3 totals 14 residues. The ends were cut back, 1 base at V and 1 base at J, with 6 bases in the middle. This sample was taken from a study of T cells in Graves' hyperthyroidism and ophthalmopathy. Study-wide results and caveats: Researchers found most expanded thyroid clonotypes above 0.001 in blood as well.

Diagnoses rested on clinical symptoms, serum thyroxine and TRAb, thyroid ultrasound and orbital computed tomography. Extraction of PBMCs used under 13 ml of fresh peripheral blood. The TCR beta CDR3 regions underwent amplification using RNA transcripts as the source. Researchers ran a first-round RT-PCR on the TCR CDR3 using the HTBI primer set. MiXCR, run by TCRdb on the multiplex PCR reads, gives a single entry per CDR3 protein. The sample carries approximately 480,000 distinct CDR3 sequences, less than 25% recorded once. Sequencing was done on a sample of blood. This receptor was obtained from a man aged 18-30 years with Graves' hyperthyroidism. The rearrangement uses TRBV11-3 and TRBJ2-3, with D unclear. In DNA, the CDR3 is TGTGCCAGCAGCTTAGGGCAGGGCACAGATACGCAGTATTTT. Protein product: CASSLGQGTDTQYF.